This T cell receptor beta chain comes out of a study of T cells expressing NK-cell markers. Following a re-call of the 5' RACE reads, TCRdb has one entry per CDR3 protein and lacks DNA. This repertoire includes roughly 420,000 distinct CDR3 sequences. This receptor was taken from a woman aged 18 to 69 in good health. Sequenced material: blood T cells: a sorted CD56 or NKG2C T cell subset, CD4+ or CD8+ T cells, or bulk PBMC T cells (not recorded which).

CDR3: CASSSAGPENYEQYF. This rearrangement joins TRBV27 to TRBJ2-7; TCRdb names TRBD2, which stays unverified in the absence of DNA. This CDR3 spans 15 amino acids. Germline-derived CDR1 and CDR2 are MNHEY and SMNVEV (reference sequence).